The 8 T cell receptor beta chains below come from one sample, sequenced in a study of blood T cell repertoires in COVID-19. Clones were read by immunoSEQ multiplex PCR, and TCRdb kept only the in-frame ones, dropping some. Among fewer than 350,000 clones, around 88% were seen once, and the ten largest hold roughly 1.9%. The sample comprised peripheral blood. These receptors all come from a woman aged 25 to 39 who had recovered from COVID-19.

The CDR3 reads CATSGQSYEQYF. The CDR3 DNA reads TGTGCCACCAGCGGACAGTCCTACGAGCAGTACTTC. The chain combines TRBV24-1 with TRBJ2-7; D perhaps matches TRBD1 (6 bases). Between the trimmed V and J ends, which lost 7 bases and 1 base, there was a span of 7 bases. The V gene's germline CDR1 is KGHDR and CDR2 SFDVKD. The CDR3 runs to 12 residues.

The chain has TRBV6-4 and TRBJ2-4; TRBD1 matches 8 bases. The CDR3 totals 16 residues. J lost 0 bases, V lost 3 bases, and 4 bases had no gene match. Germline assignment: CDR1 MRHNA and CDR2 SNTAGT. CDR3 protein: CASSEKTGVAKNIQYF. CDR3 sequence (DNA): TGTGCCAGCAGTGAGAAGACAGGGGTAGCCAAAAACATTCAGTACTTC.

The chain couples TRBV15 to TRBJ2-7; a possible D gene is TRBD1 (6 bases). V was clipped by 0 bases and J by 0 bases, with 15 bases between them. The CDR3 sequence is 17 residues long. Per the germline V gene, CDR1 is LNHNV and CDR2 is YYDKDF (reference sequence). The CDR3 loop reads CATSRDLLRGFSYEQYF. DNA for the CDR3: TGTGCCACCAGCAGAGACCTCTTGAGGGGGTTCTCCTACGAGCAGTACTTC.

The V call is TRBV4-1, the J call TRBJ2-1; D remains ambiguous. Germline CDR1 MGHRA, CDR2 YSYEKL. The CDR3 runs to 14 residues. Deletions cut 3 bases from V and 0 bases from J, with 6 bases between. The CDR3 nucleotides read TGCGCCAGCAGCCATCAAATCTCCTACAATGAGCAGTTCTTC. Translation gives CASSHQISYNEQFF.

Written as DNA, the CDR3 is TGTGCCACTGCAGTCGGGTTAGACTACGAGCAGTACTTC. It is translated as CATAVGLDYEQYF. The rearrangement joins TRBV19 to TRBJ2-7; D is undetermined. V shed 10 bases and J shed 3 bases, with 16 bases lying between them. The germline CDR1 and CDR2 sequences are LNHDA and SQIVND (reference sequence). The CDR3 runs 13 residues.

The chain recombines TRBV5-6 with TRBJ2-1; perhaps TRBD2 as D (5 bases). The CDR3 covers 11 residues. The germline V gene encodes CDR1 SGHDT and CDR2 YYEEEE. V gave up 2 bases and J gave up 9 bases, with 6 bases separating them. This CDR3 is CASSFTSEQFF. CDR3 nucleotides: TGTGCCAGCAGCTTCACTAGTGAGCAGTTCTTC.

This chain uses TRBV5-6 with TRBJ1-3, with TRBD1 as a possible D gene (5 bases). CDR1 is SGHDT, CDR2 YYEEEE, per germline. The V end lost 2 bases, the J end lost 8 bases, and 11 bases lay between the germline ends. This CDR3 comprises 13 residues. The chain's CDR3 is CASSFRVGDTIYF. Written as DNA, the CDR3 is TGTGCCAGCAGCTTCAGGGTCGGCGACACCATATATTTT.

The chain recombines TRBV4-1 with TRBJ2-7; TRBD1 aligns across 7 bases. The CDR3 has 16 amino acids. After removal of 1 base from V and 2 bases from J, the junction contained 8 bases not matched to a gene. Germline CDR1 MGHRA, CDR2 YSYEKL. CDR3 sequence: CASSQGPGRGTYEQYF. The CDR3 coding sequence is TGCGCCAGCAGCCAAGGACCGGGCAGGGGGACCTACGAGCAGTACTTC.